This T cell receptor (beta chain) stems from a study of Tregs in tolerant kidney transplant recipients. The assay was immunoSEQ multiplex PCR, and TCRdb's table has in-frame clones only and misses some. In the table there are around 50,000 clones, approximately 89% of which are singletons. Per the germline V gene, CDR1 is MNHGY and CDR2 is SVAAGI. The CDR3 extends over 14 amino acids. V shed 4 bases, J shed 5 bases, and the junction held 6 bases outside the gene matches. Related graft donors supplied nonmyeloablative bone marrow transplants, and mixed chimerism was transient. Study-wide results and limits: Expanding Tregs on activated donor B cells appeared to best identify donor-specific TCRbeta clones.

To note about this clone: Antigen unknown.

This sample comprised CD8+ T cells from blood (PBMCs), obtained 12 months after the transplant. This receptor was obtained from a human patient who received a combined kidney and bone marrow transplant. Some T cells may be graft donor cells. The V and J genes are TRBV6-9 and TRBJ2-5; 8 bases align to TRBD1. The DNA for the CDR3 is TGTGCCAGCAGTTTAGGCAGGGGGCATGAGACCCAGTACTTC. Its translation is CASSLGRGHETQYF.